This TCR beta chain was identified during a study of CD8 T cells in ankylosing spondylitis. The CDR3 has 12 residues. V shed 0 bases and J shed 4 bases, with 4 bases lying between them. Germline CDR1 and CDR2: SGHDT and YYEEEE. This clonotype was seen only a few times. Its target is unknown. Study results and caveats: Within peripheral blood, clones linked to disease were CD8+ and relatively rare.

Generation of TCR beta libraries employed quantitative 5'-RACE incorporating molecular barcodes. TCRdb re-called the 5' RACE reads with MiXCR, one entry per CDR3 protein. The sample lists roughly 97,000 distinct CDR3 sequences; roughly 8.3% were seen once. The sequence was collected from a male donor with ankylosing spondylitis or in good health (not recorded which). This chain joins TRBV5-6 and TRBJ1-2; the D is unclear. The sequenced material came from blood, either unsorted or a sorted T cell fraction (not recorded which). CDR3 region: CASSLESYGYTF. Here the CDR3 DNA reads TGTGCCAGCAGCTTGGAGTCCTATGGCTACACCTTC.